This T cell receptor beta chain was captured in a study of blood T cells in healthy people across ages. In this sample, this clonotype turned up a few times. Primers used in a second PCR of about 7 to 11 cycles were a sample-barcoded 5' primer and a J-beta primer mix. TCRdb re-derived calls from the 5' RACE reads in MiXCR, one entry per CDR3 protein. The table includes over 450,000 distinct CDR3 sequences, around 24% detected once. CDR1 is SEHNR and CDR2 is FQNEAQ in the germline V gene (reference sequence). The CDR3 totals 16 residues. V lost 5 bases and J lost 1; bases outside the gene matches: 10. This sample was shared with a second study, whose subject was T cells of mothers and their children. This second report adds: Primer M1S, used in the second PCR, introduced sample barcodes and 2-4 random nucleotides. No T cell clones of persistent microchimeric origin were detected.

The sequenced sample consisted of blood. J is TRBJ2-7 and V is TRBV7-9, with 8 bases matching TRBD1. The sequence derives from a boy younger than 18 in good health. The CDR3 sequence is CASSQGARGPSYEQYF. The CDR3 nucleotides read TGTGCCAGCAGCCAGGGGGCCAGGGGACCTTCCTACGAGCAGTACTTC.